The rows below give T cell receptor beta chains drawn from one sample of a study of blood T cell repertoires in COVID-19. Repertoires were generated with immunoSEQ multiplex PCR, while TCRdb's copy carries only in-frame clones and drops some. The sample shows 200,000 to 300,000 clones, about 91% of them seen only once. The sample taken for sequencing was PBMCs or T cells enriched from blood (not recorded which). The receptors derive from a woman between 35 and 50 years old with acute COVID-19. Each CDR3 is given with its conserved first and last residue. Fields, in order: clone size, CDR3 length, D gene, V gene, J gene, CDR3 protein, CDR3 DNA. A D gene is named only where the DNA matches it firmly. Rows may omit the clone size; those that give it use once, few, many or a size class.

clone_size: .
cdr3_length: 14
d_call: .
v_call: TRBV24-1
j_call: TRBJ2-1
cdr3_aa: CATSDLGLNNEQFF
cdr3_nt: TGTGCCACCAGTGATCTTGGACTTAACAATGAGCAGTTCTTC

clone_size: .
cdr3_length: 13
d_call: TRBD1
v_call: TRBV5-1
j_call: TRBJ1-1
cdr3_aa: CASRGQGNTEAFF
cdr3_nt: TGCGCCAGCAGGGGACAGGGGAACACTGAAGCTTTCTTT

clone_size: .
cdr3_length: 15
d_call: TRBD1
v_call: TRBV9
j_call: TRBJ1-4
cdr3_aa: CASSPGTGDNEKLFF
cdr3_nt: TGTGCCAGCAGCCCCGGGACAGGAGATAATGAAAAACTGTTTTTT

clone_size: .
cdr3_length: 16
d_call: .
v_call: TRBV5-6
j_call: TRBJ2-2
cdr3_aa: CASSLRVGANTGELFF
cdr3_nt: TGTGCCAGCAGCTTGAGAGTAGGGGCCAACACCGGGGAGCTGTTTTTT

clone_size: .
cdr3_length: 14
d_call: TRBD1
v_call: TRBV24-1
j_call: TRBJ1-5
cdr3_aa: CATSDPGQVGPQHF
cdr3_nt: TGTGCCACCAGTGACCCTGGACAGGTTGGGCCCCAGCATTTT

clone_size: .
cdr3_length: 15
d_call: .
v_call: TRBV7-2
j_call: TRBJ1-6
cdr3_aa: CASSLNGQGGSPLHF
cdr3_nt: TGTGCCAGCAGCTTAAACGGCCAAGGGGGTTCACCCCTCCACTTT

clone_size: .
cdr3_length: 15
d_call: .
v_call: TRBV4-1
j_call: TRBJ1-1
cdr3_aa: CASSLSGGGNTEAFF
cdr3_nt: TGCGCCAGCAGCCTCAGCGGCGGAGGGAACACTGAAGCTTTCTTT

clone_size: .
cdr3_length: 16
d_call: .
v_call: TRBV21-1
j_call: TRBJ2-3
cdr3_aa: CASSLVPGLTTDTQYF
cdr3_nt: TGTGCCAGCAGCCTCGTCCCGGGACTCACCACAGATACGCAGTATTTT

clone_size: .
cdr3_length: 14
d_call: .
v_call: TRBV19
j_call: TRBJ1-5
cdr3_aa: CASSIVGEMQPQHF
cdr3_nt: TGTGCCAGTAGTATAGTCGGGGAAATGCAGCCCCAGCATTTT

clone_size: .
cdr3_length: 15
d_call: TRBD2
v_call: TRBV5-6
j_call: TRBJ2-1
cdr3_aa: CASSTAGGPRNEQFF
cdr3_nt: TGTGCCAGCAGCACCGCGGGGGGGCCGCGTAATGAGCAGTTCTTC

clone_size: once
cdr3_length: 17
d_call: TRBD2
v_call: TRBV5-1
j_call: TRBJ2-4
cdr3_aa: CASSVSGTSGGLDIQYF
cdr3_nt: TGCGCCAGCAGCGTCTCCGGGACTAGCGGGGGGCTGGACATTCAGTACTTC

clone_size: few
cdr3_length: 17
d_call: TRBD1
v_call: TRBV3-1/TRBV3-2
j_call: TRBJ1-1
cdr3_aa: CASSQEGGTGRGTEAFF
cdr3_nt: TGTGCCAGCAGCCAAGAAGGGGGGACAGGGCGCGGCACTGAAGCTTTCTTT

clone_size: .
cdr3_length: 15
d_call: TRBD1
v_call: TRBV24-1
j_call: TRBJ1-5
cdr3_aa: CATSDRTGNNQPQHF
cdr3_nt: TGTGCCACCAGTGATAGGACAGGGAACAATCAGCCCCAGCATTTT

clone_size: .
cdr3_length: 15
d_call: TRBD1
v_call: TRBV5-4
j_call: TRBJ2-7
cdr3_aa: CASSPPGQISYEQYF
cdr3_nt: TGTGCCAGCAGCCCGCCGGGACAGATCTCCTACGAGCAGTACTTC

clone_size: .
cdr3_length: 13
d_call: .
v_call: TRBV27
j_call: TRBJ2-3
cdr3_aa: CASTSTSTDTQYF
cdr3_nt: TGTGCCAGCACTTCTACCTCCACAGATACGCAGTATTTT

clone_size: .
cdr3_length: 13
d_call: .
v_call: TRBV5-1
j_call: TRBJ1-2
cdr3_aa: CASSLGQGTGYTF
cdr3_nt: TGCGCCAGCAGCTTGGGGCAGGGTACGGGCTACACCTTC

clone_size: .
cdr3_length: 16
d_call: TRBD1
v_call: TRBV5-4
j_call: TRBJ2-5
cdr3_aa: CASSLKNRGHSETQYF
cdr3_nt: TGTGCCAGCAGCTTAAAGAACAGGGGGCACTCGGAGACCCAGTACTTC

clone_size: .
cdr3_length: 12
d_call: .
v_call: TRBV25-1
j_call: TRBJ1-2
cdr3_aa: CASSGGLDGYTF
cdr3_nt: TGTGCCAGCAGTGGCGGACTGGATGGCTACACCTTC

clone_size: .
cdr3_length: 13
d_call: TRBD1
v_call: TRBV30
j_call: TRBJ1-2
cdr3_aa: CAWSVQTGDGYTF
cdr3_nt: TGTGCCTGGAGCGTACAGACAGGGGATGGCTACACCTTC

clone_size: .
cdr3_length: 15
d_call: .
v_call: TRBV19
j_call: TRBJ1-5
cdr3_aa: CASSIQGFSNQPQHF
cdr3_nt: TGTGCCAGTAGTATTCAGGGGTTTAGCAATCAGCCCCAGCATTTT

clone_size: .
cdr3_length: 16
d_call: TRBD2
v_call: TRBV3-1/TRBV3-2
j_call: TRBJ2-1
cdr3_aa: CASSQPGTSGSAEQFF
cdr3_nt: TGTGCCAGCAGCCAACCCGGGACTAGCGGGAGTGCTGAGCAGTTCTTC

clone_size: .
cdr3_length: 12
d_call: TRBD1
v_call: TRBV7-6
j_call: TRBJ2-7
cdr3_aa: CASSPGTDEQYF
cdr3_nt: TGTGCCAGCAGCCCGGGGACAGATGAGCAGTACTTC

clone_size: .
cdr3_length: 13
d_call: .
v_call: TRBV27
j_call: TRBJ1-5
cdr3_aa: CASSLSGVQPQHF
cdr3_nt: TGTGCCAGCAGTTTATCAGGGGTTCAGCCCCAGCATTTT

clone_size: .
cdr3_length: 13
d_call: TRBD1
v_call: TRBV24-1
j_call: TRBJ1-2
cdr3_aa: CATRQGEGYGYTF
cdr3_nt: TGTGCCACTCGACAGGGTGAAGGGTATGGCTACACCTTC

clone_size: .
cdr3_length: 13
d_call: TRBD1
v_call: TRBV5-1
j_call: TRBJ1-2
cdr3_aa: CASSLGTVLGYTF
cdr3_nt: TGCGCCAGCAGCTTAGGGACAGTCCTCGGCTACACCTTC

clone_size: .
cdr3_length: 17
d_call: TRBD2
v_call: TRBV10-2
j_call: TRBJ2-1
cdr3_aa: CASRPGYSGGLYNEQFF
cdr3_nt: TGCGCCAGCAGGCCCGGTTATAGCGGGGGGTTGTACAATGAGCAGTTCTTC

clone_size: .
cdr3_length: 14
d_call: TRBD1
v_call: TRBV28
j_call: TRBJ1-2
cdr3_aa: CASSLDRGNYGYTF
cdr3_nt: TGTGCCAGCAGTTTAGACAGGGGTAACTATGGCTACACCTTC

clone_size: .
cdr3_length: 14
d_call: .
v_call: TRBV27
j_call: TRBJ2-1
cdr3_aa: CASSPSATYNEQFF
cdr3_nt: TGTGCCAGCAGTCCCTCCGCGACCTACAATGAGCAGTTCTTC

clone_size: .
cdr3_length: 19
d_call: .
v_call: TRBV6-2/TRBV6-3
j_call: TRBJ1-2
cdr3_aa: CASSLLSVRRESINYGYTF
cdr3_nt: TGTGCCAGCAGTTTACTTTCTGTTCGTCGAGAATCTATTAACTATGGCTACACCTTC

clone_size: .
cdr3_length: 14
d_call: .
v_call: TRBV10-3
j_call: TRBJ1-6
cdr3_aa: CAIKSLAGNSPLHF
cdr3_nt: TGTGCCATCAAGAGTTTAGCGGGTAATTCACCCCTCCACTTT

clone_size: once
cdr3_length: 15
d_call: .
v_call: TRBV18
j_call: TRBJ1-2
cdr3_aa: CASSPPAGEGYGYTF
cdr3_nt: TGTGCCAGCTCACCACCGGCGGGGGAGGGCTATGGCTACACCTTC

clone_size: once
cdr3_length: 17
d_call: .
v_call: TRBV14
j_call: TRBJ1-6
cdr3_aa: CASSQGNAGAFNSPLHF
cdr3_nt: TGTGCCAGCAGCCAAGGAAACGCAGGGGCTTTCAATTCACCCCTCCACTTT

clone_size: .
cdr3_length: 16
d_call: .
v_call: TRBV5-6
j_call: TRBJ2-3
cdr3_aa: CASSLGASPSTDTQYF
cdr3_nt: TGTGCCAGCAGCTTGGGAGCGAGCCCTAGCACAGATACGCAGTATTTT

clone_size: few
cdr3_length: 15
d_call: TRBD1
v_call: TRBV6-5
j_call: TRBJ2-7
cdr3_aa: CASSYNRDRAHEQYF
cdr3_nt: TGTGCCAGCAGTTACAATCGGGACAGGGCCCACGAGCAGTACTTC

clone_size: .
cdr3_length: 14
d_call: TRBD1
v_call: TRBV5-6
j_call: TRBJ1-2
cdr3_aa: CASSLEDRGYGYTF
cdr3_nt: TGTGCCAGCAGCTTGGAGGACAGGGGGTATGGCTACACCTTC

clone_size: .
cdr3_length: 13
d_call: TRBD2
v_call: TRBV3-1/TRBV3-2
j_call: TRBJ2-7
cdr3_aa: CASSQSSGGLRYF
cdr3_nt: TGTGCCAGCAGCCAATCGAGCGGGGGTTTACGGTACTTC

clone_size: .
cdr3_length: 15
d_call: TRBD2
v_call: TRBV20-1
j_call: TRBJ2-1
cdr3_aa: CSASPIAGGSNEQFF
cdr3_nt: TGCAGTGCTAGTCCCATAGCGGGGGGCAGCAATGAGCAGTTCTTC

clone_size: .
cdr3_length: 18
d_call: TRBD1
v_call: TRBV10-3
j_call: TRBJ2-4
cdr3_aa: CAISESLGTEVAGNIQYF
cdr3_nt: TGTGCCATCAGTGAGTCGTTAGGGACAGAGGTCGCGGGAAACATTCAGTACTTC

clone_size: .
cdr3_length: 16
d_call: TRBD1
v_call: TRBV3-1/TRBV3-2
j_call: TRBJ1-2
cdr3_aa: CASSRRIAGGDYGYTF
cdr3_nt: TGTGCCAGCAGCAGACGTATAGCAGGGGGCGACTATGGCTACACCTTC

clone_size: once
cdr3_length: 11
d_call: .
v_call: TRBV28
j_call: TRBJ1-2
cdr3_aa: CASRHRVGYTF
cdr3_nt: TGTGCCAGCAGGCACAGGGTCGGCTACACCTTC

clone_size: .
cdr3_length: 17
d_call: TRBD1
v_call: TRBV7-8
j_call: TRBJ1-2
cdr3_aa: CASSPRIQGARSYGYTF
cdr3_nt: TGTGCCAGCAGCCCTCGAATACAGGGGGCTCGAAGCTATGGCTACACCTTC

clone_size: .
cdr3_length: 19
d_call: .
v_call: TRBV3-1/TRBV3-2
j_call: TRBJ2-1
cdr3_aa: CASSQDVGGDSTVYNEQFF
cdr3_nt: TGTGCCAGCAGCCAAGATGTTGGGGGCGACTCGACCGTATACAATGAGCAGTTCTTC